One and the same sample provided the 26 T cell receptor beta chains below, sequenced in a study of immune evolution from preneoplasia to lung adenocarcinoma. Sequencing used immunoSEQ multiplex PCR; TCRdb keeps in-frame clones, though not all of them. There are 4,900 or so clones in the sample; roughly 86% occur only once, and roughly 2.1% lies in the top ten. Specimen: FFPE atypical adenomatous hyperplasia tissue from the lung. Subset meaning: atypical adenomatous hyperplasia (AAH), lung preneoplasia. These receptors all come from a person aged 70 to 79 with lung adenocarcinoma.

CDR3 amino acids: CAIRREVGDTQYF. The CDR3 DNA sequence: TGTGCCATCAGGCGGGAGGTAGGAGATACGCAGTATTTT. This chain links TRBV10-3 with TRBJ2-3, with 8 bases lining up with TRBD2. This CDR3 has 13 residues. Germline lookup yields CDR1 ENHRY and CDR2 SYGVKD. Trimming took 6 bases from V and 5 from J; bases not matched to a gene: 4.

The genes are TRBV9 and TRBJ2-1; 9 nucleotides agree with TRBD2. Germline V gene data show CDR1 as SGDLS and CDR2 as YYNGEE. V lost 5 bases to trimming and J lost 2 bases; unmatched junction nucleotides: 8. CDR3 length: 16 amino acids. The CDR3 loop reads CASSPSGGLTYNEQFF. CDR3 nucleotide sequence: TGTGCCAGCAGTCCAAGCGGGGGGCTAACCTACAATGAGCAGTTCTTC.

The V gene is TRBV19, the J gene TRBJ1-2, with D perhaps TRBD1 (5 bases). This CDR3 contains 14 residues. With 7 bases removed from V and 0 bases from J, the gap between germline ends came to 12 bases. Germline V gene data show CDR1 as LNHDA and CDR2 as SQIVND (reference sequence). The CDR3 region has the DNA TGTGCCAGTAACCACTTGGGGGCTAACTATGGCTACACCTTC. Its protein product is CASNHLGANYGYTF.

The chain has TRBV7-9 and TRBJ1-1, with TRBD1 as a possible D gene (5 bases). Per germline, CDR1 SEHNR and CDR2 FQNEAQ (reference sequence). There are 12 residues in the CDR3. V was shortened by 2 bases and J by 4 bases, with 5 bases between the two germline ends. In DNA form, the CDR3 reads TGTGCCAGCAGCTTAAGGGGCACTGAAGCTTTCTTT. The encoded protein is CASSLRGTEAFF.

Only one count was recorded for this clone. The V and J genes are TRBV28 and TRBJ2-1; maybe TRBD2 (6 bases). Germline lookup yields CDR1 MDHEN and CDR2 SYDVKM. Trimming pared 2 bases from V and 7 bases from J, leaving 15 bases between. The CDR3 has 15 residues. CDR3 DNA: TGTGCCAGCAGTTTAGGTCCGAGCGGGTTGAATGAGCAGTTCTTC. Amino acid sequence: CASSLGPSGLNEQFF. Variable domain in full (rest from reference TRBV28 and TRBJ2-1): DVKVTQSSRYLVKRTGEKVFLECVQDMDHENMFWYRQDPGLGLRLIYFSYDVKMKEKGDIPEGYSVSREKKERFSLILESASTNQTSMYLCASSLGPSGLNEQFFGPGTRLTVL.

The J gene is TRBJ1-5, the V gene TRBV5-6; weak D call: TRBD1 (5 bases). V dropped 7 bases and J dropped 2 bases, with 16 bases sitting between them. From germline, CDR1 is SGHDT and CDR2 YYEEEE. CDR3 length: 15 amino acids. The CDR3 protein is CASSPGGGGNQPQHF. For the CDR3, the DNA is TGTGCCAGCTCCCCGGGTGGGGGTGGCAATCAGCCCCAGCATTTT. Based on the CDR3 plus reference TRBV5-6 and TRBJ1-5, the full variable domain is DAGVTQSPTHLIKTRGQQVTLRCSPKSGHDTVSWYQQALGQGPQFIFQYYEEEERQRGNFPDRFSGHQFPNYSSELNVNALLLGDSALYLCASSPGGGGNQPQHFGDGTRLSIL.

The table lists this clone with a count of one. The chain couples TRBV6-5 to TRBJ2-7; TRBD2 aligns across 14 bases. Germline V gives CDR1 MNHEY, CDR2 SVGAGI. The CDR3 contains 13 residues. The J segment lost 6 bases and the V segment lost 6 bases, leaving 1 base of the junction unmatched. The CDR3 protein is CASRGTSGSEQYF. CDR3 in DNA: TGTGCCAGCAGAGGGACTAGCGGGAGCGAGCAGTACTTC.

This chain connects TRBV28 to TRBJ1-4, with D hard to call. Germline V lookup: CDR1 MDHEN, CDR2 SYDVKM. Trimming shortened V by 4 bases and J by 8 bases, and 17 bases separated the two germline ends. The CDR3 loop spans 15 amino acids. CDR3: CASSSNGWGGEKLFF. The CDR3 DNA reads as TGTGCCAGCAGTTCTAACGGATGGGGTGGGGAAAAACTGTTTTTT.

This clone was seen just once. Germline is not matched at one junction end, which may reflect a read error. The chain uses TRBV6-1 and TRBJ1-1; unclear D gene. The CDR3 is 13 residues long. In germline, CDR1 is MNHNS, CDR2 SASEGT. CDR3 DNA sequence: TGTGCCAGCATGTTACAGATTAACACTAAAGCTTTCTTT. Amino acids: CASMLQINTKAFF.

The gene calls are TRBV13 and TRBJ2-5; D might be TRBD1 or TRBD2, each matching 7 bases. Germline CDR1 PRHDT, CDR2 FYEKMQ (reference sequence). The CDR3 runs to 16 residues. Trimming took off 5 bases at V and 4 bases at J, with 20 bases between the two ends. The CDR3 region is CASSTSTGREGETQYF. In DNA form, the CDR3 reads TGTGCCAGCAGCACCTCGACAGGGAGGGAGGGAGAGACCCAGTACTTC. The entire variable domain, with the rest obtained from reference TRBV13 and TRBJ2-5, is as follows: AAGVIQSPRHLIKEKRETATLKCYPIPRHDTVYWYQQGPGQDPQFLISFYEKMQSDKGSIPDRFSAQQFSDYHSELNMSSLELGDSALYFCASSTSTGREGETQYFGPGTRLLVL.

The V and J genes are TRBV7-9 and TRBJ2-1, with a possible D match to TRBD1 (5 bases). Trimming removed 1 base from V and 10 bases from J, with 17 bases in between. CDR3 size: 15 residues. Germline V gene sequence: CDR1 SEHNR, CDR2 FQNEAQ (reference sequence). The CDR3 region has the DNA TGTGCCAGCAGCTTAGTAGTTGGGGCTAGATCAGAGCAGTTCTTC. It is translated as CASSLVVGARSEQFF.

As DNA, the CDR3 is TGTGCCACCAGCGGGTGGGACAGGGATCAGCCCCAGCATTTT. This gives the protein CATSGWDRDQPQHF. This sequence joins TRBV15 and TRBJ1-5; 9 nucleotides match TRBD1. This CDR3 contains 14 residues. V lost 5 bases and J lost 5; bases outside the gene matches: 4. Germline values: CDR1 LNHNV, CDR2 YYDKDF (reference sequence).

The chain combines TRBV5-5 with TRBJ1-2; D is unclear. CDR3 length: 14 residues. The germline gives CDR1 SGHKS, CDR2 YYEKEE (reference sequence). V was trimmed by 2 bases and J by 7 bases, leaving 15 bases between them. Written as DNA, the CDR3 is TGTGCCAGCAGCTTTTCGGGAGGGAGTGGTGGCTACACCTTC. This gives the protein CASSFSGGSGGYTF. Drawing the rest from reference TRBV5-5 and TRBJ1-2, the complete variable domain is DAGVTQSPTHLIKTRGQQVTLRCSPISGHKSVSWYQQVLGQGPQFIFQYYEKEERGRGNFPDRFSARQFPNYSSELNVNALLLGDSALYLCASSFSGGSGGYTFGSGTRLTVV.

J is TRBJ1-1 and V is TRBV27; 9 bases agree with TRBD1. CDR3 length: 14 amino acids. CDR1 and CDR2 (germline): MNHEY, SMNVEV (reference sequence). The J segment lost 4 bases and the V segment lost 8 bases, leaving 8 bases of the junction unmatched. DNA of the CDR3: TGTGCCAGCGCATACAGGGGGCAGGTCACTGAAGCTTTCTTT. Translating it yields CASAYRGQVTEAFF.

The chain recombines TRBV6-4 with TRBJ1-1; D is unclear. With 2 bases removed from V and 2 bases from J, the gap between germline ends came to 6 bases. Germline values: CDR1 MRHNA, CDR2 SNTAGT. The CDR3 contains 13 residues. This chain's CDR3 is CASSDGRNTEAFF. The CDR3 coding sequence is TGTGCCAGCAGTGACGGCCGTAACACTGAAGCTTTCTTT.

This rearrangement joins TRBV7-9 to TRBJ1-4; D call uncertain. The CDR3 runs 16 residues. The germline V and J ends were trimmed by 1 base and 7 bases, with 16 bases remaining between them. The germline V gene encodes CDR1 SEHNR and CDR2 FQNEAQ (reference sequence). The CDR3 nucleotides are TGTGCCAGCAGCTTAGTAGTTGGGTCCCGTGGTGAAAAACTGTTTTTT. The encoded protein is CASSLVVGSRGEKLFF.

V gene TRBV10-3 combines with J gene TRBJ2-6; TRBD1 matches 7 bases. Germline V gives CDR1 ENHRY, CDR2 SYGVKD. V trimming: 4 bases; J trimming: 3 bases; junction bases outside the gene matches: 3. The CDR3 loop spans 15 amino acids. CDR3 nucleotides: TGTGCCATCAGTGGGGACAGTGTTGGGGCCAACGTCCTGACTTTC. It translates to CAISGDSVGANVLTF.

The chain couples TRBV15 to TRBJ1-5; D is uncertain. Trimming removed 0 bases at V and 3 bases at J, with 6 bases between. This CDR3 contains 14 residues. Germline V gene data show CDR1 as LNHNV and CDR2 as YYDKDF (reference sequence). The CDR3 here is CATSRDGYNQPQHF. CDR3 in DNA: TGTGCCACCAGCAGAGACGGTTACAATCAGCCCCAGCATTTT.

The J gene is TRBJ1-1, the V gene TRBV7-9; TRBD1 might be the D (6 bases). Trimming took off 0 bases at V and 1 base at J, with 12 bases between the two ends. Per the germline V gene, CDR1 is SEHNR and CDR2 is FQNEAQ (reference sequence). This CDR3 region has 16 residues. CDR3 protein: CASSLAGQGPNTEAFF. For the CDR3, the DNA is TGTGCCAGCAGCTTAGCGGGACAAGGCCCGAACACTGAAGCTTTCTTT. Full variable domain (remainder filled in from reference TRBV7-9 and TRBJ1-1): DTGVSQNPRHKITKRGQNVTFRCDPISEHNRLYWYRQTLGQGPEFLTYFQNEAQLEKSRLLSDRFSAERPKGSFSTLEIQRTEQGDSAMYLCASSLAGQGPNTEAFFGQGTRLTVV.

The chain uses TRBV2 and TRBJ2-7; the match to TRBD1 covers 10 bases. This CDR3 has 14 residues. Losses at the gene ends were 7 bases for V and 1 base for J; bases not matched to a gene: 4. Germline CDR1 and CDR2: SNHLY and FYNNEI. The CDR3 spells CASMGDRGSYEQYF. As DNA, the CDR3 is TGTGCCAGCATGGGGGACAGGGGATCCTACGAGCAGTACTTC.

J is TRBJ2-5 and V is TRBV6-5; D gene uncertain. CDR3 length equals 11 residues. With 7 bases removed from V and 5 bases from J, the gap between germline ends came to 8 bases. Germline CDR1 MNHEY, CDR2 SVGAGI. This CDR3 reads CASKDRETQYF. For the CDR3, the DNA is TGTGCCAGCAAAGACCGGGAGACCCAGTACTTC.

The V and J genes are TRBV7-9 and TRBJ2-2, with TRBD2 matching over 7 bases. CDR1 and CDR2 from the germline V gene are SEHNR and FQNEAQ (reference sequence). The CDR3 is 16 residues long. Trimming at V came to 5 bases and at J to 3 bases, leaving 9 bases not matched to a gene. The CDR3 protein is CASSRLREADTGELFF. DNA of the CDR3: TGTGCCAGCAGCCGACTCCGGGAGGCGGACACCGGGGAGCTGTTTTTT.

The chain combines TRBV29-1 with TRBJ2-5; the D call may be TRBD1 or TRBD2 (6 bases each). From germline, CDR1 is SQVTM and CDR2 ANQGSEA. V gave up 7 bases and J gave up 5 bases, with 14 bases separating them. The CDR3 is 12 amino acids. The DNA for the CDR3 is TGCAGCGCACAGGGCGGGGAGGAGACCCAGTACTTC. This gives the protein CSAQGGEETQYF.

The chain couples TRBV19 to TRBJ2-2; D remains unclear. Germline V lookup: CDR1 LNHDA, CDR2 SQIVND (reference sequence). Trimming cost V 3 bases and J 5 bases, with 16 bases left between them. This CDR3 comprises 16 residues. DNA for the CDR3: TGTGCCAGTAGTATCCCCCGCCTTAGGCGGACCGGGGAGCTGTTTTTT. Translating gives CASSIPRLRRTGELFF. Full variable domain (outside the CDR3, taken from reference TRBV19 and TRBJ2-2): DGGITQSPKYLFRKEGQNVTLSCEQNLNHDAMYWYRQDPGQGLRLIYYSQIVNDFQKGDIAEGYSVSREKKESFPLTVTSAQKNPTAFYLCASSIPRLRRTGELFFGEGSRLTVL.

Written as DNA, the CDR3 is TGTGCCAGCACCACCGGGACAGGGACCTACGAGCAGTACTTC. Encoded protein: CASTTGTGTYEQYF. This chain joins TRBV5-5 and TRBJ2-7; 9 bases line up with TRBD1. This CDR3 contains 14 residues. The V and J ends lost 6 bases and 2 bases, in that order; junction bases with no gene match: 6. Germline CDR1 SGHKS, CDR2 YYEKEE (reference sequence).

The chain uses TRBV29-1 and TRBJ1-2, with 7 bases fitting TRBD1. V was pared by 4 bases and J by 8 bases, with 7 bases of the junction left unmatched. CDR3 length equals 12 residues. Germline CDR1 reads SQVTM; CDR2 reads ANQGSEA. CDR3 residues: CSVVAQGRGYTF. The DNA of the CDR3 is TGCAGCGTTGTAGCACAGGGGCGGGGCTACACCTTC.